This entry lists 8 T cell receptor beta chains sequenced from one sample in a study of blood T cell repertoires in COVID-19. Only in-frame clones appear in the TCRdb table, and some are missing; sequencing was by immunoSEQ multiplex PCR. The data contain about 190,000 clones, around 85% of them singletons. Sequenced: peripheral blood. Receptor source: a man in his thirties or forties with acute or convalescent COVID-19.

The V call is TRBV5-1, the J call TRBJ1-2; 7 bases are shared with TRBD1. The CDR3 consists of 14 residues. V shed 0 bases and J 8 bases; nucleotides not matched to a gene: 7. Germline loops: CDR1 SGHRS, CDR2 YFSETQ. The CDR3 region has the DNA TGCGCCAGCAGCTTGGGGGCAGGGGGAAACGGCTACACCTTC. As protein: CASSLGAGGNGYTF. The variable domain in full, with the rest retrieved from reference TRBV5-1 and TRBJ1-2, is KAGVTQTPRYLIKTRGQQVTLSCSPISGHRSVSWYQQTPGQGLQFLFEYFSETQRNKGNFPGRFSGRQFSNSRSEMNVSTLELGDSALYLCASSLGAGGNGYTFGSGTRLTVV.

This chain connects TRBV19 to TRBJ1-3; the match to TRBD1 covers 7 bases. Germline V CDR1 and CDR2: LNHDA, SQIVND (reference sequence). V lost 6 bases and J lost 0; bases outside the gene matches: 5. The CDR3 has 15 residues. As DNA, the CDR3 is TGTGCCAGTAGAACAGACAGGGCCTCTGGAAACACCATATATTTT. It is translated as CASRTDRASGNTIYF. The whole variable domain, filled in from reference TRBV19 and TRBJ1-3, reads DGGITQSPKYLFRKEGQNVTLSCEQNLNHDAMYWYRQDPGQGLRLIYYSQIVNDFQKGDIAEGYSVSREKKESFPLTVTSAQKNPTAFYLCASRTDRASGNTIYFGEGSWLTVV.

The chain's CDR3 is CASSLARQGDSPLHF. Here the CDR3 DNA reads TGTGCCAGCAGCTTAGCGAGACAGGGAGACTCACCCCTCCACTTT. V usage is TRBV7-9 and J usage is TRBJ1-6, with 7 bases matching TRBD1. The V segment lost 0 bases and the J segment 10 bases; nucleotides outside the gene matches: 6. Germline CDR1 and CDR2: SEHNR and FQNEAQ (reference sequence). This CDR3 spans 15 amino acids.

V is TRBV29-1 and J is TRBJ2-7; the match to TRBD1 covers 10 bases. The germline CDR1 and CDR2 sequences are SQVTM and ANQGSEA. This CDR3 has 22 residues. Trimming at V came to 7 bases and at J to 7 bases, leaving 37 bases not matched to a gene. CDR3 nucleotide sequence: TGCAGCGGTCCCAAGGGGACAGGGGTAAGTAGTTGCAAGCAGTTGGTACGTCGGGAGCAGTACTTC. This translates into CSGPKGTGVSSCKQLVRREQYF.

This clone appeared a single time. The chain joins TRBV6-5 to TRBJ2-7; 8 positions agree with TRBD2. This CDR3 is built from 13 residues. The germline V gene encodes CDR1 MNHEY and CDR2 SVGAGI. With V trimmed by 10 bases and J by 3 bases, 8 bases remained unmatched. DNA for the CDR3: TGTGCCAACCCCGTAGCGGGATGCTACGAGCAGTACTTC. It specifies CANPVAGCYEQYF.

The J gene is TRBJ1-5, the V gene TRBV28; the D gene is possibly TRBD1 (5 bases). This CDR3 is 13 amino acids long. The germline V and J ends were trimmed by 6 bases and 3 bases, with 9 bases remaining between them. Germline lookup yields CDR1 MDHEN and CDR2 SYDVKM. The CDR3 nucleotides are TGTGCCAGCAGGGGGCAGACCAATCAGCCCCAGCATTTT. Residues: CASRGQTNQPQHF.

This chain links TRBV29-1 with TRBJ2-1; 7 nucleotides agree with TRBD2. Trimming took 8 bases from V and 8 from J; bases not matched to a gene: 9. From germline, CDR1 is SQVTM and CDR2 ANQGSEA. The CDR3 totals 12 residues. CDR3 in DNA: TGCAGCATCCTGGGGGGGAGGTATGAGCAGTTCTTC. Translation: CSILGGRYEQFF.

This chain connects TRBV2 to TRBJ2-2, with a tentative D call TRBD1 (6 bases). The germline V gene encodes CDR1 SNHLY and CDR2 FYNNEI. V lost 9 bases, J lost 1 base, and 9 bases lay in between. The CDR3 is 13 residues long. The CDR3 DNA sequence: TGTGCCAGATCACAGGGGAACACCGGGGAGCTGTTTTTT. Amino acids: CARSQGNTGELFF. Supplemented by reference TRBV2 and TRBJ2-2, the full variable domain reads EPEVTQTPSHQVTQMGQEVILRCVPISNHLYFYWYRQILGQKVEFLVSFYNNEISEKSEIFDDQFSVERPDGSNFTLKIRSTKLEDSAMYFCARSQGNTGELFFGEGSRLTVL.